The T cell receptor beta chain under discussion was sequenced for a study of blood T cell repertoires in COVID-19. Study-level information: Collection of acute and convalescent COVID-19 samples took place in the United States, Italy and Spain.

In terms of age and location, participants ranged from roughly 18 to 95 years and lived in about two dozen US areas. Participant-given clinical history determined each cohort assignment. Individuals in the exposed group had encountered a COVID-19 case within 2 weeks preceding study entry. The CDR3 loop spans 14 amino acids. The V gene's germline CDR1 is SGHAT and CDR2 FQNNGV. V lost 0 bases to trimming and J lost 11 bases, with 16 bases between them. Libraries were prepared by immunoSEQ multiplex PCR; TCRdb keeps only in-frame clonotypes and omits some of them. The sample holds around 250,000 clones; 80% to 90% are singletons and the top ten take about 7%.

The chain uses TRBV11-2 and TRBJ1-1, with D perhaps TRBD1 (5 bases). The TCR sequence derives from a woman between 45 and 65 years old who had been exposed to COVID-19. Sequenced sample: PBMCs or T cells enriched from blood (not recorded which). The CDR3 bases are TGTGCCAGCAGCTTAGATGGCGGGGCGGTGGGCGCTTTCTTT. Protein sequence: CASSLDGGAVGAFF.